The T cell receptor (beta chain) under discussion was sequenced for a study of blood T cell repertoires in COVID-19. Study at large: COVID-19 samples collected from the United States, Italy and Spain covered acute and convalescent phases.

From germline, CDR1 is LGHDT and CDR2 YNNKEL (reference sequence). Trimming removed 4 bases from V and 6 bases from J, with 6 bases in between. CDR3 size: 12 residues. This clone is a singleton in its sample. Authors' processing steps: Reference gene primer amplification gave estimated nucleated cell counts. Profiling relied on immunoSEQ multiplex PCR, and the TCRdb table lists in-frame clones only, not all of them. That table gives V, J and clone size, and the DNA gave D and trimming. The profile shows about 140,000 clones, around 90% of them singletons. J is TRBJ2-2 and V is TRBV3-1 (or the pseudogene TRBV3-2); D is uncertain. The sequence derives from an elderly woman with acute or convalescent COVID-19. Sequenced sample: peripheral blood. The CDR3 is CASSLTSGELFF. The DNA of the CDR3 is TGTGCCAGCAGCCTCACATCCGGGGAGCTGTTTTTT.